Sequencing of this T cell receptor beta chain was carried out in a study of T cell repertoires and HLA-DP antigens. Study in general: Pre-culture CD4+ samples used around 1,100 ng DNA versus around 200 ng for CD137+CD4+ sorts.

CDR1 is LGHNA, CDR2 YNFKEQ, per germline. The CDR3 is 18 residues long. J gave up 0 bases and V 1 base, and 7 bases lay outside the gene matches. Sequenced by immunoSEQ multiplex PCR; TCRdb stores in-frame clones only, minus some. The repertoire consists of over 100,000 clones, with almost 95% occurring once and the leading ten covering about 0.3%. On this clone: Its antigen is as yet unknown.

The rearrangement joins TRBV4-2 to TRBJ2-1; 9 bases agree with TRBD2. The receptor comes from a woman aged 18 to 35 in good health and CMV-seronegative. What was sequenced was CD4+ T cells from PBMCs. The CDR3 here is CASSQVRQREDSYNEQFF. In nucleotides, the CDR3 is TGTGCCAGCAGCCAAGTAAGGCAGCGGGAGGACTCCTACAATGAGCAGTTCTTC.